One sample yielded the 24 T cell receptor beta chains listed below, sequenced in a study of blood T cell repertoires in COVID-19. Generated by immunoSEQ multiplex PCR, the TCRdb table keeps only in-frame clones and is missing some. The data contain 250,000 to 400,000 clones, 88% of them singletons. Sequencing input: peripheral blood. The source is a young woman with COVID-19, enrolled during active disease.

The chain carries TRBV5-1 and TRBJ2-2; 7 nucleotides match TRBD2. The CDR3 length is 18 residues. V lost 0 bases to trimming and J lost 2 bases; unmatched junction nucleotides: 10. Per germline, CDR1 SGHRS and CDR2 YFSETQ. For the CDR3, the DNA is TGCGCCAGCAGCTTGGAGAGTTTCGGGACTACTAACACCGGGGAGCTGTTTTTT. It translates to CASSLESFGTTNTGELFF.

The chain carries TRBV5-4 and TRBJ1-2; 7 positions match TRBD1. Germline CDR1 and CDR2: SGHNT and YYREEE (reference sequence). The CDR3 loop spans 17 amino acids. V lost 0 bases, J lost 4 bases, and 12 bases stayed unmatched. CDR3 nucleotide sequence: TGTGCCAGCAGCTTGGACAGGGGAGGACTTTATAGCTATGGCTACACCTTC. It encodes CASSLDRGGLYSYGYTF. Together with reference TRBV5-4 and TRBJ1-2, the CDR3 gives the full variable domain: ETGVTQSPTHLIKTRGQQVTLRCSSQSGHNTVSWYQQALGQGPQFIFQYYREEENGRGNFPPRFSGLQFPNYSSELNVNALELDDSALYLCASSLDRGGLYSYGYTFGSGTRLTVV.

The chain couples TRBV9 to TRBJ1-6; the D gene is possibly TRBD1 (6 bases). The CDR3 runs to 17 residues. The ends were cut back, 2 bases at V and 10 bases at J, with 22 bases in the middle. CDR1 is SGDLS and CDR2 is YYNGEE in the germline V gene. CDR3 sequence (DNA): TGTGCCAGCAGCGTCGAAAGGCAGGGGCGGTCGGGATCACCCCTCCACTTT. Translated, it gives CASSVERQGRSGSPLHF. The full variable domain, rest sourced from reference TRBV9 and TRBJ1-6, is DSGVTQTPKHLITATGQRVTLRCSPRSGDLSVYWYQQSLDQGLQFLIQYYNGEERAKGNILERFSAQQFPDLHSELNLSSLELGDSALYFCASSVERQGRSGSPLHFGNGTRLTVT.

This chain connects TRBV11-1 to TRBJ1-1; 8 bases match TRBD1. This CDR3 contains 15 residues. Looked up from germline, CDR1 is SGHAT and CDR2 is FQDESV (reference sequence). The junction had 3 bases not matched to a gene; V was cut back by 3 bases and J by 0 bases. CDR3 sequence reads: CASSFGTGLNTEAFF. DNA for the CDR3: TGTGCCAGCAGCTTCGGGACAGGTTTGAACACTGAAGCTTTCTTT.

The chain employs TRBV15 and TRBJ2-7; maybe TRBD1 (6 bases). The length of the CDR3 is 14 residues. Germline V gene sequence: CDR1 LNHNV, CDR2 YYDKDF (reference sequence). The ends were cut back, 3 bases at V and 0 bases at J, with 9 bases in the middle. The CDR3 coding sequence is TGTGCCACCAGCAGCAGAGGGGGCTCCTACGAGCAGTACGTC. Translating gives CATSSRGGSYEQYV.

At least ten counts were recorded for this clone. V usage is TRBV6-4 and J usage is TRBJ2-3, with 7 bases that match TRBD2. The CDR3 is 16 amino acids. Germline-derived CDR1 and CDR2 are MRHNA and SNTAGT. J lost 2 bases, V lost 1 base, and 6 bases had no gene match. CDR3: CASSDLAGTTTDTQYF. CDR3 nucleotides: TGTGCCAGCAGTGACTTAGCCGGGACTACCACAGATACGCAGTATTTT.

The CDR3 here is CASSYTGSLNTEAFF. The DNA for the CDR3 is TGTGCCAGCAGCTACACCGGGTCCTTAAACACTGAAGCTTTCTTT. The chain combines TRBV11-3 with TRBJ1-1, with no clear D. V was cut by 4 bases and J by 2 bases, with 14 bases left in between. The CDR3 spans 15 residues. CDR1 and CDR2 from the germline V gene are SGHNT and YENEEA.

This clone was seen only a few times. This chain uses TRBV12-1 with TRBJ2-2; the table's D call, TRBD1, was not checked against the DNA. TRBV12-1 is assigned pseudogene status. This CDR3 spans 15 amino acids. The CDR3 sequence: CASSLGLVCTGELFF. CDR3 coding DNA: TGTGCCAGCAGCTTGGGGCTGGTTTGCACCGGGGAGCTGTTTTTT.

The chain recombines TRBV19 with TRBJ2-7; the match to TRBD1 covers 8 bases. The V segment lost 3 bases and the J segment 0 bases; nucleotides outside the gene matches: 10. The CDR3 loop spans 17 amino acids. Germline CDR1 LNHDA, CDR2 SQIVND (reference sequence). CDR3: CASSMGRQGLNSYEQYF. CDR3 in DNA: TGTGCCAGTAGTATGGGCCGACAGGGGCTCAACTCCTACGAGCAGTACTTC.

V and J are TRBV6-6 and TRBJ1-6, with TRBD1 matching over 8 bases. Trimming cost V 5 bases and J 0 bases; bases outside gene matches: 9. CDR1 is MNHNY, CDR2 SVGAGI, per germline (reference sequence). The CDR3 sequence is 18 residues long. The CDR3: CASSPGTGSSSYNSPLHF. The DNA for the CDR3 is TGTGCCAGCAGTCCCGGGACAGGTTCGAGCTCCTATAATTCACCCCTCCACTTT.

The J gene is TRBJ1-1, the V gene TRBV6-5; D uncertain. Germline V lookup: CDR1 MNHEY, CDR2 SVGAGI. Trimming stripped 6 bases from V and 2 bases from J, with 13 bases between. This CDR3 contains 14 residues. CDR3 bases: TGTGCCAGCAGCCCAATGAGGCTCAACACTGAAGCTTTCTTT. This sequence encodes CASSPMRLNTEAFF.

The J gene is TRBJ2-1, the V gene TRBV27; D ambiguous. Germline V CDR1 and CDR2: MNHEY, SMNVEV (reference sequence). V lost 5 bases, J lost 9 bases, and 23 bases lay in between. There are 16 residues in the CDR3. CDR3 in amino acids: CASSPMPLVISSEQFF. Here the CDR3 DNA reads TGTGCCAGCAGTCCCATGCCGCTAGTAATAAGCAGTGAGCAGTTCTTC.

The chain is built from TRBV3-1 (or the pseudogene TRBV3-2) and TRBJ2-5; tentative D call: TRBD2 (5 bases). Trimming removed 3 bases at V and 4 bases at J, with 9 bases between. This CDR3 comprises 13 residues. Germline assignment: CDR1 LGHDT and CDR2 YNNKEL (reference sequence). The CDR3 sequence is CASSHGSVETQYF. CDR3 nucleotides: TGTGCCAGCAGCCACGGTAGCGTAGAGACCCAGTACTTC.

DNA for the CDR3: TGTGCCAGCAGTGACGGGGGGGCTGGTTTAAATAATGAAAAACTGTTTTTT. This sequence encodes CASSDGGAGLNNEKLFF. This chain links TRBV6-1 with TRBJ1-4, with D possibly matching TRBD1 (6 bases). CDR1 and CDR2 from the germline V gene are MNHNS and SASEGT. V lost 3 bases to trimming and J lost 4 bases, with 18 bases between them. The CDR3 is 17 residues long.

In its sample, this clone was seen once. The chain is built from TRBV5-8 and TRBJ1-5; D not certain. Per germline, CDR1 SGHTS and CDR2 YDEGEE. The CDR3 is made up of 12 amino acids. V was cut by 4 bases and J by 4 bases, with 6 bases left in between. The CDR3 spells CASSSRNQPQHF. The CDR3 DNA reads TGTGCCAGCAGCAGCCGGAATCAGCCCCAGCATTTT.

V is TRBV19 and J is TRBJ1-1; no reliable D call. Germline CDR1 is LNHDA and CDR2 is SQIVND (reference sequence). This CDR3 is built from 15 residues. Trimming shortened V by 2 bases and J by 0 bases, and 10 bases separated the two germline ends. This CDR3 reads CASSISRRMNTEAFF. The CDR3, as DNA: TGTGCCAGTAGTATAAGTCGGCGGATGAACACTGAAGCTTTCTTT.

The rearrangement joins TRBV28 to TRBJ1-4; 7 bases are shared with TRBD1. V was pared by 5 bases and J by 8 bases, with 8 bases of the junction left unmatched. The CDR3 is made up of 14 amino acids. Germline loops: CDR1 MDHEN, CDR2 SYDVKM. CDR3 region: CASSGSGGTEKLFF. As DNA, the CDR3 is TGTGCCAGCAGTGGTTCAGGGGGAACGGAAAAACTGTTTTTT.

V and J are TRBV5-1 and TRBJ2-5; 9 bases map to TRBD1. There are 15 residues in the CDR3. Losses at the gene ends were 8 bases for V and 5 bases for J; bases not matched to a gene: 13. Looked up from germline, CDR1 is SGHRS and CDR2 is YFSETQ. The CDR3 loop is CASQLVTGGGETQYF. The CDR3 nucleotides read TGCGCCAGTCAACTAGTAACAGGGGGCGGCGAGACCCAGTACTTC.

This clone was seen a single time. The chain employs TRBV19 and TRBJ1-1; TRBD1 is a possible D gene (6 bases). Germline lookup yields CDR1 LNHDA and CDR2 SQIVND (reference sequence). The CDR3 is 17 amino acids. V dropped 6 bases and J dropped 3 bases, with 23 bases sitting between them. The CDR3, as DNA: TGTGCCAGTAGCCCCCGGGGGGCGAGGGGATATTACACTGAAGCTTTCTTT. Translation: CASSPRGARGYYTEAFF.

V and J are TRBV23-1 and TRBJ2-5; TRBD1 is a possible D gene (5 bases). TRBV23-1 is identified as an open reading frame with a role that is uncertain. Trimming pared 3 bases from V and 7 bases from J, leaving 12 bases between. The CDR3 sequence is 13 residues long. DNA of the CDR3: TGCGCCAGCAGTCATCAGGGTAAGGGGACCCAGTACTTC. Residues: CASSHQGKGTQYF.

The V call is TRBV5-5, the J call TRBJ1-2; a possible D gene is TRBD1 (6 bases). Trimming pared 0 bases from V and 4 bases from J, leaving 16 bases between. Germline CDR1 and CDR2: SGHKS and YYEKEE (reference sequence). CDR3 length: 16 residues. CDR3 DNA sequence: TGTGCCAGCAGCTTGGCCCCCCTTACAGGGACCTATGGCTACACCTTC. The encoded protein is CASSLAPLTGTYGYTF.

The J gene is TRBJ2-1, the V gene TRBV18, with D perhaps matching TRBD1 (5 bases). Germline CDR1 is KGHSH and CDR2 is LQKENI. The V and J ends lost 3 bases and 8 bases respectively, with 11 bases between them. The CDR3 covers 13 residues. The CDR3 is CASSPTVVDEQFF. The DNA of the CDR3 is TGTGCCAGCTCACCGACAGTAGTTGATGAGCAGTTCTTC.

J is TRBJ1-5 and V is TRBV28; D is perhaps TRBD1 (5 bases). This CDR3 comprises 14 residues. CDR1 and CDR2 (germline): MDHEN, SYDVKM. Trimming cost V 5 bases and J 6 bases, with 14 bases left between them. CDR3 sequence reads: CASSAPGFGQPQHF. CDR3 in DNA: TGTGCCAGCAGTGCCCCAGGGTTTGGTCAGCCCCAGCATTTT. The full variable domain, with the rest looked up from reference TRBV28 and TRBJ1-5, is DVKVTQSSRYLVKRTGEKVFLECVQDMDHENMFWYRQDPGLGLRLIYFSYDVKMKEKGDIPEGYSVSREKKERFSLILESASTNQTSMYLCASSAPGFGQPQHFGDGTRLSIL.

This CDR3 reads CASTSAGFGFDGYTF. Written as DNA, the CDR3 is TGTGCCAGCACCTCAGCCGGGTTCGGGTTCGATGGCTACACCTTC. This chain connects TRBV28 to TRBJ1-2; no clear D. This CDR3 has 15 amino acids. The V gene lost 7 bases and the J gene lost 6 bases, with 21 bases spanning the gap. From germline, CDR1 is MDHEN and CDR2 SYDVKM.